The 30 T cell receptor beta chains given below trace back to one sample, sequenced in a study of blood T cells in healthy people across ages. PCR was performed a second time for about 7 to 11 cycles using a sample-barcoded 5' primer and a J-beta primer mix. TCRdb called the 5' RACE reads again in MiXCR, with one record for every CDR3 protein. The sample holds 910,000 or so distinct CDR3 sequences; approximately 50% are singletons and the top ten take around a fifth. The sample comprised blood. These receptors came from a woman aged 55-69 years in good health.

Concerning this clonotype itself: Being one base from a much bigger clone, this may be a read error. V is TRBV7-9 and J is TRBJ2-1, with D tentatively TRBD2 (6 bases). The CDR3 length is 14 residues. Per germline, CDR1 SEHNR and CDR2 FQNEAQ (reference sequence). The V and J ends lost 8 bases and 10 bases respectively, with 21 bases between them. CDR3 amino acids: CASSLGLTRDEQFF. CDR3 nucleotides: TGTGCCAGCTCATTGGGACTCACCAGGGACGAGCAGTTCTTC.

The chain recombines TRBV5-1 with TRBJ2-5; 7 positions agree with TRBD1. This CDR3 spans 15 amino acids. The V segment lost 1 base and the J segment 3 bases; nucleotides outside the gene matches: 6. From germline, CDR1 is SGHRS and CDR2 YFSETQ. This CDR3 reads CASSLLGQREETQYF. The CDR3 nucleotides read TGCGCCAGCAGCTTGTTGGGACAGAGAGAAGAGACCCAGTACTTC.

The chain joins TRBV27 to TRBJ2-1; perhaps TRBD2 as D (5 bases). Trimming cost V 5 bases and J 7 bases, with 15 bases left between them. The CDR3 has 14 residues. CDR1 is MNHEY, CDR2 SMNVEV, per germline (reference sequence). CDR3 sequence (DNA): TGTGCCAGCAGTCGCGGCGTCTCGGGGAATGAGCAGTTCTTC. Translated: CASSRGVSGNEQFF.

CDR3 DNA: TGTGCCAGCAGCCCAAGGAGCGGGAGCTCCTACAATGAGCAGTACTTC. Protein: CASSPRSGSSYNEQYF. The chain links TRBV5-8 to TRBJ2-1; TRBD2 aligns across 8 bases. Gene TRBJ2-7 matches the end of the DNA better, so the J call may be wrong. The CDR3 contains 16 residues. Germline V gene data show CDR1 as SGHTS and CDR2 as YDEGEE.

The CDR3 region has the DNA TGCAGCGCACACCCGGGACAGCGATCCAATTTCCCGTACTTC. Its translation is CSAHPGQRSNFPYF. The genes are TRBV29-1 and TRBJ2-7; 7 bases are a match to TRBD1. CDR3 length equals 14 residues. Germline V gene sequence: CDR1 SQVTM, CDR2 ANQGSEA. V dropped 7 bases and J dropped 12; count of bases not matched to a gene: 21.

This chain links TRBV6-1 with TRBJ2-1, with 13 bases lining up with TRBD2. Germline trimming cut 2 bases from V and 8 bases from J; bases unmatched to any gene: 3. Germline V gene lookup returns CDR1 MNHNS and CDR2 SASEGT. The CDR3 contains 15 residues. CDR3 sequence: CASSEHGLAGDEQFF. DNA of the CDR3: TGTGCCAGCAGTGAACATGGACTAGCGGGAGATGAGCAGTTCTTC.

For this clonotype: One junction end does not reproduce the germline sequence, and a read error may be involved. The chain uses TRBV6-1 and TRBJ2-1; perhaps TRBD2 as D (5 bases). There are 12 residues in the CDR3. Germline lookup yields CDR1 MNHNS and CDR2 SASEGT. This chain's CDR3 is CASSKADNEQFF. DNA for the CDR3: TGTGCCAGCAGTAAAGCGGACAATGAGCAGTTCTTC.

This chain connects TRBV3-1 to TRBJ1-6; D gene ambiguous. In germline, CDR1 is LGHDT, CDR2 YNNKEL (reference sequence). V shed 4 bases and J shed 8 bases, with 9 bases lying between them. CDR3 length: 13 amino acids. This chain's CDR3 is CASSPLVDSPLHF. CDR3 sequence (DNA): TGTGCCAGCAGCCCCTTGGTCGATTCACCCCTCCACTTT.

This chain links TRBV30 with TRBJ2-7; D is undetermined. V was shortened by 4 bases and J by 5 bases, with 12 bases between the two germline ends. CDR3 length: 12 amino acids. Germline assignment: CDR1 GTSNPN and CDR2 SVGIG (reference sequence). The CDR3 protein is CAWMRQFDEQYF. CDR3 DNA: TGTGCCTGGATGCGGCAATTCGACGAGCAGTACTTC.

CDR3: CASRPTSGSPDTQYF. DNA for the CDR3: TGTGCCAGCAGACCTACTAGCGGGAGTCCAGATACGCAGTATTTT. The chain joins TRBV2 to TRBJ2-3; 11 positions agree with TRBD2. This CDR3 is 15 amino acids long. Germline CDR1 and CDR2: SNHLY and FYNNEI. V was clipped by 6 bases and J by 4 bases; unmatched bases: 6.

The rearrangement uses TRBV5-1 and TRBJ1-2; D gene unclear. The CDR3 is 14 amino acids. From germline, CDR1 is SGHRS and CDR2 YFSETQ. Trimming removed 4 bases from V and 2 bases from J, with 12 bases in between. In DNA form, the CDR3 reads TGCGCCAGCAGCCTCTCAGTCACCAACTATGGCTACACCTTC. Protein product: CASSLSVTNYGYTF. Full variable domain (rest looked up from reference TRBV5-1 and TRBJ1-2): KAGVTQTPRYLIKTRGQQVTLSCSPISGHRSVSWYQQTPGQGLQFLFEYFSETQRNKGNFPGRFSGRQFSNSRSEMNVSTLELGDSALYLCASSLSVTNYGYTFGSGTRLTVV.

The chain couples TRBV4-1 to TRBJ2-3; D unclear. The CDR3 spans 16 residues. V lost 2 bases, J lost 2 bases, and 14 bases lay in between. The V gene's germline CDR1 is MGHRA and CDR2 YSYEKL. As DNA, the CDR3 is TGCGCCAGCAGCCAACCATGGCCAGCGAACACAGATACGCAGTATTTT. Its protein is CASSQPWPANTDTQYF.

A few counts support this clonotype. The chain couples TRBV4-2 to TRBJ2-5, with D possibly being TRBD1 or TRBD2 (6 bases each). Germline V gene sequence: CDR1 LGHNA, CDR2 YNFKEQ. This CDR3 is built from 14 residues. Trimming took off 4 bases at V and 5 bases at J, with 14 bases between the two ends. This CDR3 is CASSPGAREETQYF. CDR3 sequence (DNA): TGTGCCAGCAGCCCGGGGGCTAGGGAGGAGACCCAGTACTTC.

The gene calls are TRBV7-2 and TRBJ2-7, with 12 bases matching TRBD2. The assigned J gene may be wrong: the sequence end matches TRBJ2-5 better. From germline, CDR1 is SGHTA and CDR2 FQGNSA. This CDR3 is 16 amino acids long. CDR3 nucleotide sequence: TGTGCCAGCAGCTACAGACTAGCGGGAGCCATAGAGACCCAGTACTTC. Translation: CASSYRLAGAIETQYF.

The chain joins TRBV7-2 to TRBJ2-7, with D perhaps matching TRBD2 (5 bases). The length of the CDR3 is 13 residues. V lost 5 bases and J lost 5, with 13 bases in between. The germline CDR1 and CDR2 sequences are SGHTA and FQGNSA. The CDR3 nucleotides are TGTGCCAGCAGCCGGGATAAGGTAAACGAGCAGTACTTC. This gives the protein CASSRDKVNEQYF.

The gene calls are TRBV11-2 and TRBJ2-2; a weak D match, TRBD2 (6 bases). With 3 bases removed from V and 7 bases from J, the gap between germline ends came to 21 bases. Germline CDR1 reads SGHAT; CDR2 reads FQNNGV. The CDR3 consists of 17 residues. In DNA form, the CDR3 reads TGTGCCAGCAGCTTCACGGGGGTGGATCAATGGGGCGGGGAGCTGTTTTTT. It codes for CASSFTGVDQWGGELFF.

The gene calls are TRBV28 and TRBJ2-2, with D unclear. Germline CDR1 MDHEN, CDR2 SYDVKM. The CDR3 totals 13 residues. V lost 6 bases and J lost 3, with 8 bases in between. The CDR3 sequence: CASRLGYTGELFF. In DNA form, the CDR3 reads TGTGCCAGCAGACTTGGGTACACCGGGGAGCTGTTTTTT.

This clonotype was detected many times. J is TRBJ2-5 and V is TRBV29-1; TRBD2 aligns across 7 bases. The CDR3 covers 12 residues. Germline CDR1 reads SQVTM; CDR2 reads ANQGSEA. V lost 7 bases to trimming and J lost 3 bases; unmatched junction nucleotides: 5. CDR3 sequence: CSATSNEETQYF. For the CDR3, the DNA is TGCAGCGCGACTAGCAACGAAGAGACCCAGTACTTC.

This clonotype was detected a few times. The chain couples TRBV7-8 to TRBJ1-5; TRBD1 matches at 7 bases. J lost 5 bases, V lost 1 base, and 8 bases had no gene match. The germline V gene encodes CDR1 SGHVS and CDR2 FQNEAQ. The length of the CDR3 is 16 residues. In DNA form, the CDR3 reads TGTGCCAGCAGCTTAGTGGTTGGGACAGCCTATCAGCCCCAGCATTTT. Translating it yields CASSLVVGTAYQPQHF.

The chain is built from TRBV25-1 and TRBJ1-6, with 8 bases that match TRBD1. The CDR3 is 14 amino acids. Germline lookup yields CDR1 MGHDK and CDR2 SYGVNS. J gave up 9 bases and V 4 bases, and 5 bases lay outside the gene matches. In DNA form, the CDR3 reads TGTGCCAGCAGTGGTACAGGGGGAGGTTCACCCCTCCACTTT. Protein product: CASSGTGGGSPLHF.

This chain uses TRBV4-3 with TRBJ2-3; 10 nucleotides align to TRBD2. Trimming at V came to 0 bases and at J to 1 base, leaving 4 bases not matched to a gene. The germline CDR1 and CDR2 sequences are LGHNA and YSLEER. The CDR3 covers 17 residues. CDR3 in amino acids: CASSQDGTSEGTDTQYF. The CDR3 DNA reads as TGCGCCAGCAGCCAAGATGGGACTAGCGAGGGCACAGATACGCAGTATTTT.

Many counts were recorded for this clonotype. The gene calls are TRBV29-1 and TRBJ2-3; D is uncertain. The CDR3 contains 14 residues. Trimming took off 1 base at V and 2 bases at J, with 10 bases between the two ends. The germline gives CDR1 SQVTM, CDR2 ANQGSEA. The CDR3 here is CSVEAFGPTDTQYF. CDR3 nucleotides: TGCAGCGTTGAAGCCTTCGGCCCCACAGATACGCAGTATTTT.

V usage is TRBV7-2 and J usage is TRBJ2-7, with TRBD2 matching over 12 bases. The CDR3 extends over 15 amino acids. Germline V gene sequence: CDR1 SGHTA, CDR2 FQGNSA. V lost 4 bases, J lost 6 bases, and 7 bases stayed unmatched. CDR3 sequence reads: CASSSFLAGGREQYF. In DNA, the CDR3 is TGTGCCAGCAGCTCTTTCCTAGCGGGGGGGCGCGAGCAGTACTTC. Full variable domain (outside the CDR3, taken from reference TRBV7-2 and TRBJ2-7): GAGVSQSPSNKVTEKGKDVELRCDPISGHTALYWYRQSLGQGLEFLIYFQGNSAPDKSGLPSDRFSAERTGGSVSTLTIQRTQQEDSAVYLCASSSFLAGGREQYFGPGTRLTVT.

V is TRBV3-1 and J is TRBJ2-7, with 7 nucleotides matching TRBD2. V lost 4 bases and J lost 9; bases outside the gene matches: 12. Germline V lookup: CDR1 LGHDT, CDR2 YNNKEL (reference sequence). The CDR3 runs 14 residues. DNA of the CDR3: TGTGCCAGCAGCCCTCGGACGGGACTACGATGGCAGTACTTC. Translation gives CASSPRTGLRWQYF.

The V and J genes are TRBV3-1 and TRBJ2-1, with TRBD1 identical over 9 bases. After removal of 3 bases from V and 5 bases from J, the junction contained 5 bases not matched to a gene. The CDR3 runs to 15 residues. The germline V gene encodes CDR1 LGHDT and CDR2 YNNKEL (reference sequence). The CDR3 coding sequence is TGTGCCAGCAGCCACGCCGGGACAGGGAACAATGAGCAGTTCTTC. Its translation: CASSHAGTGNNEQFF.

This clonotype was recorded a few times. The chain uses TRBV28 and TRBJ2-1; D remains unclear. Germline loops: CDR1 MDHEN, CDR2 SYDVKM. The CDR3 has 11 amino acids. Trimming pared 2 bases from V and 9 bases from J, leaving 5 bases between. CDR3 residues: CASSLLSEQFF. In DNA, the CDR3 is TGTGCCAGCAGTTTACTTTCTGAGCAGTTCTTC.

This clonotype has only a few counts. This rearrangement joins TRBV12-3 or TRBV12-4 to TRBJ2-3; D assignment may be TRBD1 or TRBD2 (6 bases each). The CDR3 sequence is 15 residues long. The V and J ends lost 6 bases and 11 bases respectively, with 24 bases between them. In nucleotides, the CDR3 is TGTGCCAGCAGCCCCACCGGGGGCGCTTCGTTGGTGCAGTATTTT. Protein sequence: CASSPTGGASLVQYF.

The DNA for the CDR3 is TGTGCCAGCAGCTTAATGGGCACCGAAGCTTTCTTT. Amino acids: CASSLMGTEAFF. The rearrangement uses TRBV7-9 and TRBJ1-1; no clear D. This CDR3 comprises 12 residues. V lost 2 bases to trimming and J lost 8 bases, with 9 bases between them. Germline lookup yields CDR1 SEHNR and CDR2 FQNEAQ (reference sequence).

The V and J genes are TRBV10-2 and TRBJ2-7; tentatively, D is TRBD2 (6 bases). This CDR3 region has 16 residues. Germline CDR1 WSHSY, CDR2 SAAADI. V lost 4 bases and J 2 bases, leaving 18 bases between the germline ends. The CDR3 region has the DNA TGCGCCAGCAGTGGAATTGGGGGGAGAGGTACCTACGAGCAGTACTTC. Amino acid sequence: CASSGIGGRGTYEQYF.

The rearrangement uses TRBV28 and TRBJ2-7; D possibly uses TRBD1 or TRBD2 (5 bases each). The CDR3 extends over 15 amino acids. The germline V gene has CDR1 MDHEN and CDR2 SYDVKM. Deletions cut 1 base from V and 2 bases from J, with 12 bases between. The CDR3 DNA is TGTGCCAGCAGTTTATCAGGGACGATACCCTACGAGCAGTACTTC. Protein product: CASSLSGTIPYEQYF.